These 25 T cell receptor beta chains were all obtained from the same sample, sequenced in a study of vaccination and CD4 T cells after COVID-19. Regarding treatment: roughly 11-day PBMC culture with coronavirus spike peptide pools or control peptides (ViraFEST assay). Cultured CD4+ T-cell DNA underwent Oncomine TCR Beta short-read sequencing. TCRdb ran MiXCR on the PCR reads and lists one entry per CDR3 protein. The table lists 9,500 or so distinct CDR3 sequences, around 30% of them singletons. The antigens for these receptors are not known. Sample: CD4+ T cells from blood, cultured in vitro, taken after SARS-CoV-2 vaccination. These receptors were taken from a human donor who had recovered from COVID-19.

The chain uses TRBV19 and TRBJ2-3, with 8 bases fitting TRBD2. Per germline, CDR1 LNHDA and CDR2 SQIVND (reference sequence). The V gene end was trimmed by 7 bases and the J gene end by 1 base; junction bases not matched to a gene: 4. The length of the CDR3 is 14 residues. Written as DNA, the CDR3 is TGTGCCAGTACCCGTAGCGGGGGCACAGATACGCAGTATTTT. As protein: CASTRSGGTDTQYF.

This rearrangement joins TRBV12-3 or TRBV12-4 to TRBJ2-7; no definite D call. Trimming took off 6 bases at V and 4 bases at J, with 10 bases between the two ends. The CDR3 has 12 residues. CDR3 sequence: CASSSILYEQYF. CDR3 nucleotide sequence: TGTGCCAGCAGCTCCATTCTATACGAGCAGTACTTC.

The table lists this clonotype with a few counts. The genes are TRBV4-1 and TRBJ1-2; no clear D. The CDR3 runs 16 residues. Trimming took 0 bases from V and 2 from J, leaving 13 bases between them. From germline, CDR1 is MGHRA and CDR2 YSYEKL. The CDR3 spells CASSQDSTSRNYGYTF. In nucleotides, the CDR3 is TGCGCCAGCAGCCAAGACAGCACCTCGAGAAACTATGGCTACACCTTC.

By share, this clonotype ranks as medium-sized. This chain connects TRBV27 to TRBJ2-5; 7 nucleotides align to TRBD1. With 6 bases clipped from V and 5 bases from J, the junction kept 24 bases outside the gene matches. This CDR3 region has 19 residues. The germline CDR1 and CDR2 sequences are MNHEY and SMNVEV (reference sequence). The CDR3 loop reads CASRPTPFLPGQPMETQYF. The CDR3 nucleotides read TGTGCCAGCAGACCCACACCTTTCCTACCGGGACAGCCAATGGAGACCCAGTACTTC.

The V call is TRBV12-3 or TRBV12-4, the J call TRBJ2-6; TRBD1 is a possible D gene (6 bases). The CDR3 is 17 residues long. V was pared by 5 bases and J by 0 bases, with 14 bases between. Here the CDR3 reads CASSPRDTISGANVLTF. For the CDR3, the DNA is TGTGCCAGCAGTCCCCGGGACACAATCTCTGGGGCCAACGTCCTGACTTTC.

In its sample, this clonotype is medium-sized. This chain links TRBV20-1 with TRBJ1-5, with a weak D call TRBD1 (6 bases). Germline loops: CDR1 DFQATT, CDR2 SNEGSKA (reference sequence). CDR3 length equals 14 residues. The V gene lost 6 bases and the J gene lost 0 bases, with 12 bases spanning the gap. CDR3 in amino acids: CSATTGLSNQPQHF. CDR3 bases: TGCAGTGCAACCACAGGGCTTAGCAATCAGCCCCAGCATTTT.

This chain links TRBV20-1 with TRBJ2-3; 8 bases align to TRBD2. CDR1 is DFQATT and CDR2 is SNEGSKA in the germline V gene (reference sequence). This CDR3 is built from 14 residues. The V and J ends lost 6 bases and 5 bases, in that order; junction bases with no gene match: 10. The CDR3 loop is CSAMTSANIDTQYF. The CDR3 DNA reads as TGCAGTGCGATGACTAGCGCCAACATAGATACGCAGTATTTT.

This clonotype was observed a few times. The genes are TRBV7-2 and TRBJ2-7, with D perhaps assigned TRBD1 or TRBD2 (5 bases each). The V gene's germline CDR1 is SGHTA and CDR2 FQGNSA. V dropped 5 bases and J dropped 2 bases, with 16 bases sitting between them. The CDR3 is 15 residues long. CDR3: CASSAGTAPTYEQYF. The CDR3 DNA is TGTGCCAGCAGCGCCGGGACCGCACCTACCTACGAGCAGTACTTC. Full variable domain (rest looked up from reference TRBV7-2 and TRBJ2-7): GAGVSQSPSNKVTEKGKDVELRCDPISGHTALYWYRQSLGQGLEFLIYFQGNSAPDKSGLPSDRFSAERTGGSVSTLTIQRTQQEDSAVYLCASSAGTAPTYEQYFGPGTRLTVT.

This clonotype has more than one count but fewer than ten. In DNA, the CDR3 is TGTGCCAGCAGCTTAAGTACGCGAAACACCATATATTTT. This encodes CASSLSTRNTIYF. V usage is TRBV7-2 and J usage is TRBJ1-3, with D unresolved. CDR3 length equals 13 residues. V lost 2 bases, J lost 5 bases, and 7 bases lay in between. CDR1 SGHTA and CDR2 FQGNSA come from the germline V gene.

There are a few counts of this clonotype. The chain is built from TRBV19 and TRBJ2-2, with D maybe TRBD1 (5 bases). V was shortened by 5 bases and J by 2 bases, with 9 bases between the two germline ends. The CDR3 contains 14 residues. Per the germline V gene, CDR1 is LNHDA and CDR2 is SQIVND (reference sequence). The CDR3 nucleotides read TGTGCCAGTAGTGCACAGGTTAACACCGGGGAGCTGTTTTTT. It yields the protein CASSAQVNTGELFF.

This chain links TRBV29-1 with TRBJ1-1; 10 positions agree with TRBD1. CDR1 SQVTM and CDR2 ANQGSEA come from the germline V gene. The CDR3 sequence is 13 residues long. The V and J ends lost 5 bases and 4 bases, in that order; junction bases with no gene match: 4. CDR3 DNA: TGCAGCGTTCAGCGGACAGGGGGCACTGAAGCTTTCTTT. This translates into CSVQRTGGTEAFF. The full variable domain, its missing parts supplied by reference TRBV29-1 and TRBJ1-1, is SAVISQKPSRDICQRGTSLTIQCQVDSQVTMMFWYRQQPGQSLTLIATANQGSEATYESGFVIDKFPISRPNLTFSTLTVSNMSPEDSSIYLCSVQRTGGTEAFFGQGTRLTVV.

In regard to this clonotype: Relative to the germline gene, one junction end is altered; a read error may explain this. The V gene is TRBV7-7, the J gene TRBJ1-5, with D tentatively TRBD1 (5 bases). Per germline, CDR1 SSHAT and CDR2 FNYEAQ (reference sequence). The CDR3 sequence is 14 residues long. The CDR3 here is CASSLELGTQPQHF. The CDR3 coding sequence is TGTGCTAGCAGCTTAGAACTAGGGACCCAGCCCCAGCATTTT.

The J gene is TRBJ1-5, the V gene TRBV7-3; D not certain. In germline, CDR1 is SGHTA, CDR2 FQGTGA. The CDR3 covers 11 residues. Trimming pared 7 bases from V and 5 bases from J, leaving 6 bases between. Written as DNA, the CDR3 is TGTGCCAGCAATGGGGATCAGCCCCAGCATTTT. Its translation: CASNGDQPQHF.

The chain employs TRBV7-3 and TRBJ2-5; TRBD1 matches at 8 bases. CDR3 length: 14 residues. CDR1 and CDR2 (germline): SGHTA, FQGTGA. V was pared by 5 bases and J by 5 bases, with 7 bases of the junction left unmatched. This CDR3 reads CASSPTGGWETQYF. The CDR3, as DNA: TGTGCCAGCAGCCCAACAGGGGGGTGGGAGACCCAGTACTTC.

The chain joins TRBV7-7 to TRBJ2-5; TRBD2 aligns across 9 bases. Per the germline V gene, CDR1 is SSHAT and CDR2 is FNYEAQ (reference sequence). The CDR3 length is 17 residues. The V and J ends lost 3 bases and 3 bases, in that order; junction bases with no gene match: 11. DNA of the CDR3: TGTGCCAGCAGCTTGGCTAGCGGGATCACCTCTAAAGAGACCCAGTACTTC. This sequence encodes CASSLASGITSKETQYF. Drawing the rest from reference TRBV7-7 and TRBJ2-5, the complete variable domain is GAGVSQSPRYKVTKRGQDVTLRCDPISSHATLYWYQQALGQGPEFLTYFNYEAQPDKSGLPSDRFSAERPEGSISTLTIQRTEQRDSAMYRCASSLASGITSKETQYFGPGTRLLVL.

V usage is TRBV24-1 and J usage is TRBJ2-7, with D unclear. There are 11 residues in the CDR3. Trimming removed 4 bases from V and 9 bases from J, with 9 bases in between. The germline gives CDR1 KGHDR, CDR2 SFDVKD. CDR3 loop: CATSDLIGQYF. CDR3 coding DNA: TGTGCCACCAGTGACCTTATAGGGCAGTACTTC.

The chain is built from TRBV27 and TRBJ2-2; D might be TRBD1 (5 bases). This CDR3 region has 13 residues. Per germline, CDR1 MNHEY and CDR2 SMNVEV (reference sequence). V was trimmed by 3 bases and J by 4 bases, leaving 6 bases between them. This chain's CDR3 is CASSFDSTGELFF. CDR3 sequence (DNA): TGTGCCAGCAGTTTTGACAGCACCGGGGAGCTGTTTTTT.

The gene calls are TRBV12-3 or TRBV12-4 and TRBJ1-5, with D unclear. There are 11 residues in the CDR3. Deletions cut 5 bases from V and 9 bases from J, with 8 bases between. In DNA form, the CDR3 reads TGTGCCAGCAGTAGAGCGGGGCCCCAGCATTTT. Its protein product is CASSRAGPQHF.

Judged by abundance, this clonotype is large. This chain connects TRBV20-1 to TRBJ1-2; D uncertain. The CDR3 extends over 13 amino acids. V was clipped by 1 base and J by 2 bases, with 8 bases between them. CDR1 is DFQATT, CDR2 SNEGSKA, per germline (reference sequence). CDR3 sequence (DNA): TGCAGTGCTAGAGTGCCAGAGAACTATGGCTACACCTTC. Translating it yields CSARVPENYGYTF.

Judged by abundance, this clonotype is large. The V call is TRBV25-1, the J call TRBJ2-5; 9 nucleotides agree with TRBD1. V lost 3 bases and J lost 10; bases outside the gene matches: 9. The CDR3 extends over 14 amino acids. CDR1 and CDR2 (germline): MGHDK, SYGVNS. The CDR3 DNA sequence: TGTGCCAGCAGTGATTCCCGGACAGGGGTAAACCAGTACTTC. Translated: CASSDSRTGVNQYF.

This chain's CDR3 is CASRADRDGYQPQHF. In DNA form, the CDR3 reads TGTGCCAGCAGAGCGGACAGGGATGGGTATCAGCCCCAGCATTTT. The rearrangement joins TRBV2 to TRBJ1-5; 8 nucleotides align to TRBD1. Germline V CDR1 and CDR2: SNHLY, FYNNEI. V trimming: 6 bases; J trimming: 5 bases; junction bases outside the gene matches: 9. The length of the CDR3 is 15 residues.

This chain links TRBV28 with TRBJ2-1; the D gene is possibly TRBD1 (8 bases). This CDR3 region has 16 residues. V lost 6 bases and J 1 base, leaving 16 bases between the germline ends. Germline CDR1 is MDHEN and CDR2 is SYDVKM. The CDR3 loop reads CASSQQGGRSYNEQFF. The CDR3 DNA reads TGTGCCAGCAGCCAACAGGGGGGGAGGTCCTACAATGAGCAGTTCTTC.

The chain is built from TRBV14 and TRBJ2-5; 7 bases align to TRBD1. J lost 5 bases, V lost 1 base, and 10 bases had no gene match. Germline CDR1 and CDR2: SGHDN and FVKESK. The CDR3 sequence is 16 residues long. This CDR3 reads CASSQGEARGYETQYF. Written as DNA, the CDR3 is TGTGCCAGCAGCCAAGGAGAAGCCAGGGGGTATGAGACCCAGTACTTC.

Here the CDR3 DNA reads TGTGCCAGCAGGGATGACAGAGGCGGTAATTCACCCCTCCACTTT. It yields the protein CASRDDRGGNSPLHF. This chain connects TRBV2 to TRBJ1-6; tentatively, D is TRBD1 (5 bases). The CDR3 loop spans 15 amino acids. Between the trimmed V and J ends, which lost 6 bases and 6 bases, there was a span of 15 bases. Germline V gene data show CDR1 as SNHLY and CDR2 as FYNNEI.

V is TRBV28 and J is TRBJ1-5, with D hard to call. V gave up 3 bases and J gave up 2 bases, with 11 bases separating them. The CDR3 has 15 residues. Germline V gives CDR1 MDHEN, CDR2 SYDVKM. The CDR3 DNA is TGTGCCAGCAGTTTCCCCGTGTCGGGCAATCAGCCCCAGCATTTT. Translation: CASSFPVSGNQPQHF.